This passage covers 21 T cell receptor beta chains from one sample sequenced in a study of blood T cell repertoires in COVID-19. TCRdb keeps only in-frame clones here, not all; method: immunoSEQ multiplex PCR. The repertoire includes 150,000 to 200,000 clones, around 86% of them detected once, and around 2.7% sits in the top ten. Sequenced sample: peripheral blood. These receptors were collected from a man in his forties with active or convalescent COVID-19.

This clone appeared a few times. The chain carries TRBV4-1 and TRBJ2-2; 7 bases line up with TRBD1. CDR3 size: 17 residues. V trimming: 1 base; J trimming: 0 bases; junction bases outside the gene matches: 5. Germline loops: CDR1 MGHRA, CDR2 YSYEKL. Here the CDR3 reads CASSQGQGLSNTGELFF. The CDR3 DNA follows: TGCGCCAGCAGCCAAGGACAGGGTTTGTCGAACACCGGGGAGCTGTTTTTT.

The chain couples TRBV5-1 to TRBJ2-1; TRBD2 agrees at 10 bases. Germline CDR1 and CDR2: SGHRS and YFSETQ. CDR3 size: 16 residues. V shed 4 bases and J 4 bases; nucleotides not matched to a gene: 8. This chain's CDR3 is CASSQPLAGEYNEQFF. The DNA of the CDR3 is TGCGCCAGCAGCCAGCCCCTAGCGGGAGAGTACAATGAGCAGTTCTTC.

The rearrangement joins TRBV29-1 to TRBJ1-4, with D perhaps TRBD1 (5 bases). This CDR3 is 14 amino acids long. Deletions cut 7 bases from V and 4 bases from J, with 16 bases between. Germline CDR1 SQVTM, CDR2 ANQGSEA. CDR3 region: CSAPSGGSNEKLFF. The CDR3, as DNA: TGCAGCGCCCCGTCCGGGGGGAGTAATGAAAAACTGTTTTTT. The variable domain in full, with the rest retrieved from reference TRBV29-1 and TRBJ1-4, is SAVISQKPSRDICQRGTSLTIQCQVDSQVTMMFWYRQQPGQSLTLIATANQGSEATYESGFVIDKFPISRPNLTFSTLTVSNMSPEDSSIYLCSAPSGGSNEKLFFGSGTQLSVL.

On this clone itself: The junction differs from germline at one of its ends, possibly a read error. The rearrangement links TRBV2 to TRBJ2-7, with a possible D match to TRBD2 (5 bases). The CDR3 totals 11 residues. Germline assignment: CDR1 SNHLY and CDR2 FYNNEI. CDR3 bases: TGTGCCAGCACCCCGGGGAGAGGGTCCCACTTC. Encoded protein: CASTPGRGSHF.

The CDR3 sequence is CATSRDRGGEQYF. In DNA, the CDR3 is TGTGCCACCAGCAGAGATCGGGGAGGTGAGCAGTACTTC. The V gene is TRBV15, the J gene TRBJ2-7, with a weak D call TRBD2 (6 bases). Germline loops: CDR1 LNHNV, CDR2 YYDKDF (reference sequence). The CDR3 is made up of 13 amino acids. Trimming shortened V by 0 bases and J by 7 bases, and 10 bases separated the two germline ends.

The CDR3 DNA reads as TGTGCCAGTGGAACCGGGACAGGAAGTCAGCCCCAGCATTTT. This encodes CASGTGTGSQPQHF. V usage is TRBV19 and J usage is TRBJ1-5, with 8 bases matching TRBD1. The trim removed 8 bases at V and 6 bases at J, leaving 9 bases unmatched. This CDR3 is built from 14 residues. Germline-derived CDR1 and CDR2 are LNHDA and SQIVND (reference sequence).

This clone showed up just once. The rearrangement joins TRBV7-2 to TRBJ1-5; 7 bases agree with TRBD1. The CDR3 covers 16 residues. The germline gives CDR1 SGHTA, CDR2 FQGNSA. V lost 2 bases, J lost 3 bases, and 7 bases stayed unmatched. The CDR3 here is CASSLFGQAVNQPQHF. CDR3 in DNA: TGTGCCAGCAGCTTATTCGGACAGGCGGTCAATCAGCCCCAGCATTTT.

The gene calls are TRBV5-6 and TRBJ2-4; TRBD2 is a possible D gene (6 bases). This CDR3 has 12 residues. Trimming removed 4 bases from V and 7 bases from J, with 9 bases in between. Germline assignment: CDR1 SGHDT and CDR2 YYEEEE. The CDR3 loop is CASSPRGNIQYF. The CDR3 DNA follows: TGTGCCAGCAGCCCTCGGGGGAACATTCAGTACTTC.

The chain uses TRBV6-2 or TRBV6-3 and TRBJ1-5; TRBD1 agrees at 8 bases. The CDR3 has 16 amino acids. V gave up 4 bases and J gave up 7 bases; unmatched junction bases: 12. Germline CDR1 is MNHEY and CDR2 is SVGEGT. The CDR3 nucleotides are TGTGCCAGCAGTTCCCTCCCGACAGGGGTTCAGCAGCCCCAGCATTTT. Translating it yields CASSSLPTGVQQPQHF.

The chain has TRBV4-1 and TRBJ1-1, with D perhaps matching TRBD1 (6 bases). CDR3 length: 15 residues. Between the trimmed V and J ends, which lost 0 bases and 5 bases, there was a span of 13 bases. Germline assignment: CDR1 MGHRA and CDR2 YSYEKL. This CDR3 is CASSQDGGRGTEAFF. Here the CDR3 DNA reads TGCGCCAGCAGCCAAGATGGGGGGCGGGGGACTGAAGCTTTCTTT.

The V and J genes are TRBV19 and TRBJ2-3; possibly TRBD2 for D (5 bases). CDR1 is LNHDA, CDR2 SQIVND, per germline (reference sequence). The CDR3 sequence is 17 residues long. V lost 1 base, J lost 2 bases, and 16 bases lay in between. CDR3 residues: CASSIVSGGRSTDTQYF. CDR3 coding DNA: TGTGCCAGTAGTATAGTGTCAGGAGGACGTTCCACAGATACGCAGTATTTT.

The chain couples TRBV6-5 to TRBJ2-7, with 7 nucleotides matching TRBD2. Per the germline V gene, CDR1 is MNHEY and CDR2 is SVGAGI. With 7 bases clipped from V and 2 bases from J, the junction kept 8 bases outside the gene matches. The CDR3 totals 14 residues. In DNA form, the CDR3 reads TGTGCCAGCACCAACACCGGGGGGACCTACGAGCAGTACTTC. It codes for CASTNTGGTYEQYF.

This chain uses TRBV12-3 or TRBV12-4 with TRBJ1-1, with a weak D call TRBD1 (6 bases). The CDR3 is made up of 13 amino acids. Trimming removed 4 bases at V and 6 bases at J, with 12 bases between. The CDR3 sequence: CASSSQGLAEAFF. The CDR3 nucleotides are TGTGCCAGCAGTTCACAGGGTCTGGCTGAAGCTTTCTTT.

This clone turned up a few times. The V gene is TRBV18, the J gene TRBJ2-5, with 8 bases that match TRBD1. The CDR3 runs 13 residues. Germline trimming cut 6 bases from V and 3 bases from J; bases unmatched to any gene: 3. The germline CDR1 and CDR2 sequences are KGHSH and LQKENI. CDR3 region: CASSLGQEETQYF. The CDR3 DNA reads TGTGCCAGCTCTCTGGGACAGGAAGAGACCCAGTACTTC.

J is TRBJ1-5 and V is TRBV6-2 or TRBV6-3; the match to TRBD1 covers 8 bases. The length of the CDR3 is 15 residues. Per germline, CDR1 MNHEY and CDR2 SVGEGT. With V trimmed by 5 bases and J by 4 bases, 7 bases remained unmatched. CDR3: CASSPRTGINQPQHF. The CDR3 nucleotides are TGTGCCAGCAGTCCCCGGACAGGGATAAATCAGCCCCAGCATTTT.

The rearrangement uses TRBV6-5 and TRBJ1-4; tentative D call: TRBD1 (5 bases). This CDR3 comprises 16 residues. Germline CDR1 MNHEY, CDR2 SVGAGI. V was trimmed by 1 base and J by 8 bases, leaving 17 bases between them. The CDR3 DNA reads as TGTGCCAGCAGTTACTATTTGGGGGGTCAGAGCGAAAAACTGTTTTTT. This gives the protein CASSYYLGGQSEKLFF.

The V gene is TRBV18, the J gene TRBJ1-5; a weak D match, TRBD1 (6 bases). CDR1 and CDR2 (germline): KGHSH, LQKENI. The CDR3 has 15 residues. V was pared by 3 bases and J by 3 bases, with 12 bases between. CDR3 sequence: CASSPQDSYNQPQHF. DNA for the CDR3: TGTGCCAGCTCACCGCAGGACAGTTACAATCAGCCCCAGCATTTT.

The J gene is TRBJ1-2, the V gene TRBV13; tentative D call: TRBD1 (6 bases). V dropped 3 bases and J dropped 3 bases, with 20 bases sitting between them. Germline V gene lookup returns CDR1 PRHDT and CDR2 FYEKMQ (reference sequence). There are 17 residues in the CDR3. DNA of the CDR3: TGTGCCAGCAGCTTCAAATCAGGACAGCTAAAGGACTATGGCTACACCTTC. Amino acid sequence: CASSFKSGQLKDYGYTF.

The rearrangement uses TRBV10-3 and TRBJ2-4, with 9 bases lining up with TRBD2. J lost 7 bases, V lost 3 bases, and 7 bases had no gene match. CDR1 and CDR2 from the germline V gene are ENHRY and SYGVKD. The CDR3 sequence is 15 residues long. The CDR3 sequence: CAISDLAGARNIQYF. DNA of the CDR3: TGTGCCATCAGTGACTTAGCGGGGGCACGGAACATTCAGTACTTC.

CDR3 amino acids: CASSEGDRGEVGYTF. CDR3 sequence (DNA): TGTGCCAGCAGTGAAGGGGACAGGGGGGAGGTTGGCTACACCTTC. This chain connects TRBV2 to TRBJ1-2; TRBD1 matches 11 bases. V gave up 1 base and J gave up 7 bases; unmatched junction bases: 5. CDR1 and CDR2 (germline): SNHLY, FYNNEI. The length of the CDR3 is 15 residues.

J is TRBJ1-5 and V is TRBV28, with 8 bases identical to TRBD1. J gave up 9 bases and V 6 bases, and 10 bases lay outside the gene matches. The CDR3 length is 14 residues. Germline V CDR1 and CDR2: MDHEN, SYDVKM. Here the CDR3 DNA reads TGTGCCAGCAGATCTGGGACAGGTGGGCGGCCCCAGCATTTT. Amino acid sequence: CASRSGTGGRPQHF.